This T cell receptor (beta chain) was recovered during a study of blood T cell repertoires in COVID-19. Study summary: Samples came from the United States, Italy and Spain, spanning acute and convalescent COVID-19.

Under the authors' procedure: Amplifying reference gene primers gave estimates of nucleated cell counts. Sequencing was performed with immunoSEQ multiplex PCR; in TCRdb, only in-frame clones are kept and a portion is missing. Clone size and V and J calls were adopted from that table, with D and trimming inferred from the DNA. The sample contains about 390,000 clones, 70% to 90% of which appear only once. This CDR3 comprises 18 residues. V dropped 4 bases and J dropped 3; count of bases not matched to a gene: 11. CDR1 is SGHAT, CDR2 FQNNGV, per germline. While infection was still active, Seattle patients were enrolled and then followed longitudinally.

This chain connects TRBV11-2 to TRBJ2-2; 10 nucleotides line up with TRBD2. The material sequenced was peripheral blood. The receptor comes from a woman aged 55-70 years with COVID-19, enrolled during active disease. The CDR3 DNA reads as TGTGCCAGCAGCTCTGGGCCGGGGACTAGCGTTTACACCGGGGAGCTGTTTTTT. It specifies CASSSGPGTSVYTGELFF.